Below are 22 T cell receptor beta chains sequenced from a single sample in a study of molecular identifiers for immune sequencing clone quantification. One entry per CDR3 protein results from TCRdb running MiXCR on the PCR reads. The data show hundreds of thousands of distinct CDR3 sequences, around 25% seen once. Input material: naive CD8+ T cells from blood, with Jurkat cell RNA spiked in. Documented subset: FACS-sorted CD8+CD4-CCR7+CD45RA+ naive T cells. The receptor source for this set is a human donor in good health. Some libraries in this study had Jurkat cell RNA spiked in.

The chain is built from TRBV12-5 and TRBJ2-2, with a possible D match to TRBD2 (5 bases). Germline CDR1 LGHNT, CDR2 FRNRAP. V dropped 7 bases and J dropped 4 bases, with 16 bases sitting between them. The CDR3 covers 15 residues. The CDR3 loop is CASAEAGRVTGELFF. The CDR3 coding sequence is TGTGCTAGTGCCGAGGCGGGCCGTGTCACCGGGGAGCTGTTTTTT.

The V call is TRBV15, the J call TRBJ2-7; 8 bases map to TRBD2. The CDR3 spans 17 residues. CDR1 and CDR2 from the germline V gene are LNHNV and YYDKDF (reference sequence). With 0 bases clipped from V and 4 bases from J, the junction kept 11 bases outside the gene matches. The CDR3 DNA follows: TGTGCCACCAGCAGAGATATCGACGGGGGGGCTTTTTACGAGCAGTACTTC. It translates to CATSRDIDGGAFYEQYF. The full variable domain, its missing parts supplied by reference TRBV15 and TRBJ2-7, is DAMVIQNPRYQVTQFGKPVTLSCSQTLNHNVMYWYQQKSSQAPKLLFHYYDKDFNNEADTPDNFQSRRPNTSFCFLDIRSPGLGDTAMYLCATSRDIDGGAFYEQYFGPGTRLTVT.

For this clonotype: With a much larger clone just one base away, this may be a read error. The chain uses TRBV7-6 and TRBJ2-3; tentative D call: TRBD1 (6 bases). The assigned J gene may be wrong: the sequence end matches TRBJ1-5 better. The CDR3 covers 17 residues. The germline V gene has CDR1 SGHVS and CDR2 FNYEAQ. In nucleotides, the CDR3 is TGTGCCAGCAGCTTAGAGGGCCAGGGGACCCGCACAGATACGCAGCATTTT. It translates to CASSLEGQGTRTDTQHF.

The rearrangement joins TRBV2 to TRBJ2-3; 7 nucleotides match TRBD1. V was clipped by 8 bases and J by 4 bases; unmatched bases: 6. The germline CDR1 and CDR2 sequences are SNHLY and FYNNEI. This CDR3 has 13 amino acids. DNA of the CDR3: TGTGCCAGCCTCGGGGACAGCGCAGATACGCAGTATTTT. This translates into CASLGDSADTQYF.

The rearrangement uses TRBV24-1 and TRBJ2-5; D unresolved. CDR1 is KGHDR, CDR2 SFDVKD, per germline. This CDR3 has 14 amino acids. The ends were cut back, 4 bases at V and 9 bases at J, with 17 bases in the middle. In nucleotides, the CDR3 is TGTGCCACCAGTGACAACTCGGCTCAAAAGCCCCAGTACTTC. This codes for CATSDNSAQKPQYF.

This clonotype was counted ten times or more. The V call is TRBV4-3, the J call TRBJ1-5, with TRBD1 matching over 7 bases. Germline assignment: CDR1 LGHNA and CDR2 YSLEER. This CDR3 is built from 16 residues. V shed 0 bases, J shed 5 bases, and the junction held 7 bases outside the gene matches. In DNA, the CDR3 is TGCGCCAGCAGCCAAGACTACAGGGGAATATATCAGCCCCAGCATTTT. This translates into CASSQDYRGIYQPQHF.

This clonotype was picked up many times. The rearrangement links TRBV9 to TRBJ2-3; D gene ambiguous. Trimming took 1 base from V and 2 from J, leaving 5 bases between them. The length of the CDR3 is 13 residues. CDR1 is SGDLS, CDR2 YYNGEE, per germline. This CDR3 reads CASSVSHTDTQYF. In DNA form, the CDR3 reads TGTGCCAGCAGCGTAAGCCACACAGATACGCAGTATTTT. The full variable domain, with the rest looked up from reference TRBV9 and TRBJ2-3, is DSGVTQTPKHLITATGQRVTLRCSPRSGDLSVYWYQQSLDQGLQFLIQYYNGEERAKGNILERFSAQQFPDLHSELNLSSLELGDSALYFCASSVSHTDTQYFGPGTRLTVL.

Concerning this clonotype itself: Being one base from a much bigger clone, this may be a read error. The V gene is TRBV9, the J gene TRBJ2-3, with 7 nucleotides matching TRBD2. Trimming removed 3 bases from V and 2 bases from J; junction bases left unmatched: 12. CDR3 length: 17 amino acids. Looked up from germline, CDR1 is SGDLS and CDR2 is YYNGEE. The CDR3, as DNA: TGTGCCAGCAGCGAGGACGGGGAGGGTTTGGCCACAGATACGCAGTATTTT. Translation gives CASSEDGEGLATDTQYF.

This clonotype was counted only a few times. The chain uses TRBV4-3 and TRBJ2-7; TRBD2 might be the D (6 bases). CDR3 length equals 15 residues. CDR1 LGHNA and CDR2 YSLEER come from the germline V gene. Trimming shortened V by 3 bases and J by 9 bases, and 21 bases separated the two germline ends. In DNA, the CDR3 is TGCGCCAGCAGCCACCCGGGACTGAACTACGATCGGCAGTACTTC. This sequence encodes CASSHPGLNYDRQYF.

This clonotype occurred many times. This chain joins TRBV7-9 and TRBJ2-2, with unresolved D. The germline CDR1 and CDR2 sequences are SEHNR and FQNEAQ (reference sequence). This CDR3 comprises 16 residues. Trimming took 1 base from V and 1 from J, leaving 10 bases between them. The CDR3: CASSLGKTKNTGELFF. The CDR3 DNA reads as TGTGCCAGCAGCTTAGGAAAGACGAAGAACACCGGGGAGCTGTTTTTT.

This clonotype was picked up a small number of times. The chain is built from TRBV4-3 and TRBJ2-7; D may be TRBD2 (6 bases). This CDR3 spans 16 amino acids. V was trimmed by 4 bases and J by 2 bases, leaving 18 bases between them. Germline V gives CDR1 LGHNA, CDR2 YSLEER. This CDR3 reads CASSPGRGRNAYEQYF. CDR3 in DNA: TGCGCCAGCAGCCCGGGCCGGGGGAGGAATGCCTACGAGCAGTACTTC.

Note on this clonotype: Germline is not matched at one junction end, which may reflect a read error. This chain uses TRBV4-2 with TRBJ2-7; D is possibly TRBD1 or TRBD2 (7 bases each). The CDR3 runs to 16 residues. The V gene's germline CDR1 is LGHNA and CDR2 YNFKEQ. In DNA form, the CDR3 reads TGTGCCGGCAGCCAATCGCAGCGGGACAGTACCTACGAGCAGTACTTC. Its protein product is CAGSQSQRDSTYEQYF.

This clonotype was detected once. A read error is possible here, since a much larger clone lies one base away. The chain employs TRBV6-2 or TRBV6-3 and TRBJ2-3, with unresolved D. The CDR3 is 12 residues long. V was trimmed by 6 bases and J by 5 bases, leaving 9 bases between them. Germline CDR1 and CDR2: MNHEY and SVGEGT. Here the CDR3 reads CASRPLKDTQYF. The DNA of the CDR3 is TGTGCCAGCAGGCCTCTTAAAGATACGCAGTATTTT.

This clonotype has only a few counts. This chain joins TRBV6-2 or TRBV6-3 and TRBJ1-1; D gene ambiguous. The length of the CDR3 is 15 residues. CDR1 is MNHEY, CDR2 SVGEGT, per germline. V lost 3 bases, J lost 0 bases, and 11 bases lay in between. The DNA for the CDR3 is TGTGCCAGCAGTTATCTACCAGGCATGAACACTGAAGCTTTCTTT. The encoded protein is CASSYLPGMNTEAFF.

This chain links TRBV9 with TRBJ2-1, with D uncertain. The germline CDR1 and CDR2 sequences are SGDLS and YYNGEE. Deletions cut 5 bases from V and 0 bases from J, with 15 bases between. The CDR3 is made up of 16 amino acids. The CDR3 bases are TGTGCCAGCAGTCCCGTATCCGAAGGCTCCTACAATGAGCAGTTCTTC. Protein sequence: CASSPVSEGSYNEQFF.

There are a few counts of this clonotype. This chain joins TRBV30 and TRBJ2-5; D is unclear. Per the germline V gene, CDR1 is GTSNPN and CDR2 is SVGIG (reference sequence). CDR3 size: 12 residues. Trimming left V 0 bases short and J 9 bases short, with 11 bases between. This CDR3 reads CAWSVEVVAQYF. The CDR3 DNA reads as TGTGCCTGGAGTGTGGAAGTTGTTGCCCAGTACTTC.

Worth noting for this clonotype: It may be a read error: a sequence one base away is much more abundant. The missing conserved phenylalanine or tryptophan at the end of this CDR3 makes a read error likely. J is TRBJ1-2 and V is TRBV14; D remains ambiguous. The CDR3 extends over 15 amino acids. Trimming shortened V by 0 bases and J by 4 bases, and 12 bases separated the two germline ends. CDR1 and CDR2 from the germline V gene are SGHDN and FVKESK. The CDR3 sequence is CASSQEPQRSYGYTS. Here the CDR3 DNA reads TGTGCCAGCAGCCAAGAACCCCAGAGGAGCTATGGCTACACCTCC.

The V gene is TRBV29-1, the J gene TRBJ1-3; the match to TRBD1 covers 9 bases. The germline CDR1 and CDR2 sequences are SQVTM and ANQGSEA. The V gene end was trimmed by 4 bases and the J gene end by 3 bases; junction bases not matched to a gene: 4. This CDR3 region has 14 residues. CDR3 DNA sequence: TGCAGCGTTGGACAGACAGGGGGTGGAAACACCATATATTTT. It translates to CSVGQTGGGNTIYF.

This clonotype has a count of ten or more. The chain couples TRBV4-3 to TRBJ2-6; 7 bases map to TRBD1. J gave up 2 bases and V 1 base, and 8 bases lay outside the gene matches. The CDR3 spans 18 residues. The germline V gene encodes CDR1 LGHNA and CDR2 YSLEER. In DNA, the CDR3 is TGCGCCAGCAGCCAAGGAATCAACACAGGGGCTGGGGCCAACGTCCTGACTTTC. As protein: CASSQGINTGAGANVLTF.

This clonotype was picked up many times. The gene calls are TRBV7-2 and TRBJ2-3; 15 bases line up with TRBD2. The germline CDR1 and CDR2 sequences are SGHTA and FQGNSA. Losses at the gene ends were 5 bases for V and 6 bases for J; bases not matched to a gene: 9. This CDR3 comprises 17 residues. As DNA, the CDR3 is TGTGCCAGCAGCCAGGGACTAGCGGGAGGTTTTTTCGATACGCAGTATTTT. Residues: CASSQGLAGGFFDTQYF.

This clonotype was seen many times. The V call is TRBV30, the J call TRBJ2-3; 12 bases are shared with TRBD2. CDR3 length: 14 amino acids. J gave up 3 bases and V 5 bases, and 3 bases lay outside the gene matches. Germline-derived CDR1 and CDR2 are GTSNPN and SVGIG (reference sequence). The CDR3 here is CAWSSGGETDTQYF. As DNA, the CDR3 is TGTGCCTGGTCTAGCGGGGGGGAGACAGATACGCAGTATTTT. The full variable domain, its missing parts supplied by reference TRBV30 and TRBJ2-3, is SQTIHQWPATLVQPVGSPLSLECTVEGTSNPNLYWYRQAAGRGLQLLFYSVGIGQISSEVPQNLSASRPQDRQFILSSKKLLLSDSGFYLCAWSSGGETDTQYFGPGTRLTVL.

The count of this clonotype is one. Possible read error: a much larger clone is one base away. The gene calls are TRBV28 and TRBJ1-5, with 7 bases identical to TRBD1. V shed 7 bases, J shed 6 bases, and the junction held 9 bases outside the gene matches. CDR3 length: 14 residues. CDR1 and CDR2 from the germline V gene are MDHEN and SYDVKM. The CDR3 DNA reads TGTGCCAGCACCTGGCAAGGGGACAGTCAGCCCCAGCATTTT. Protein: CASTWQGDSQPQHF. Full variable domain (remainder filled in from reference TRBV28 and TRBJ1-5): DVKVTQSSRYLVKRTGEKVFLECVQDMDHENMFWYRQDPGLGLRLIYFSYDVKMKEKGDIPEGYSVSREKKERFSLILESASTNQTSMYLCASTWQGDSQPQHFGDGTRLSIL.